The 29 T cell receptor beta chains below all came from one sample that was sequenced in a study of shared clonotypes between healthy human individuals. Data came from immunoSEQ multiplex PCR; TCRdb stores just in-frame clones and leaves some out. This sample has about 2.3 million clones, with 85% to 95% found just once. The sample consisted of naive CD4+ T cells from PBMCs. Subset: CD45RA+ positively selected. All receptors come from a man aged 18 to 30 in good health. Some clones in this sample may be carry-over from other donors' samples.

The chain carries TRBV10-3 and TRBJ2-3; 10 positions agree with TRBD1. The trim removed 5 bases at V and 0 bases at J, leaving 5 bases unmatched. From germline, CDR1 is ENHRY and CDR2 SYGVKD. The CDR3 covers 16 residues. As DNA, the CDR3 is TGTGCCATCAGTACCAGACAGGGGGCTAGCACAGATACGCAGTATTTT. The encoded protein is CAISTRQGASTDTQYF.

The CDR3 DNA reads TGCGCCAGCAGCCCCCCGCTAGCCGGTGAAGAGACCCAGTACTTC. Encoded protein: CASSPPLAGEETQYF. The chain employs TRBV5-1 and TRBJ2-5; D is possibly TRBD2 (5 bases). The CDR3 extends over 15 amino acids. Germline V CDR1 and CDR2: SGHRS, YFSETQ. Between the trimmed V and J ends, which lost 4 bases and 3 bases, there was a span of 16 bases.

This clone was seen more than once but under ten times. This CDR3 is also generated by other DNA sequences in the sample. The J gene is TRBJ2-3, the V gene TRBV7-9; no definite D call. Germline V gene lookup returns CDR1 SEHNR and CDR2 FQNEAQ (reference sequence). V was clipped by 1 base and J by 0 bases, with 2 bases between them. This CDR3 is 13 amino acids long. The CDR3: CASSLGSTDTQYF. The CDR3 DNA reads TGTGCCAGCAGCTTAGGGAGCACAGATACGCAGTATTTT.

The CDR3 loop reads CASSIDPNYGYTF. CDR3 nucleotides: TGTGCCAGTAGTATTGACCCCAACTATGGCTACACCTTC. V gene TRBV19 combines with J gene TRBJ1-2; D gene unclear. CDR1 is LNHDA and CDR2 is SQIVND in the germline V gene (reference sequence). V lost 3 bases and J 2 bases, leaving 7 bases between the germline ends. The CDR3 is 13 residues long.

V is TRBV6-5 and J is TRBJ1-4, with 7 bases that match TRBD1. Germline V gene sequence: CDR1 MNHEY, CDR2 SVGAGI. This CDR3 region has 15 residues. Trimming took 2 bases from V and 7 from J; bases not matched to a gene: 7. CDR3 in amino acids: CASSYNQGGGEKLFF. The CDR3, as DNA: TGTGCCAGCAGTTACAACCAGGGGGGCGGTGAAAAACTGTTTTTT.

The V gene is TRBV27, the J gene TRBJ2-5, with 8 positions matching TRBD1. V lost 6 bases and J lost 5; bases outside the gene matches: 11. The V gene's germline CDR1 is MNHEY and CDR2 SMNVEV (reference sequence). CDR3 length equals 15 residues. The CDR3 nucleotides are TGTGCCAGCAGCCCGCGGGCAGGGGGCACGGAGACCCAGTACTTC. This codes for CASSPRAGGTETQYF.

The gene calls are TRBV2 and TRBJ2-1, with TRBD1 as a possible D gene (6 bases). The length of the CDR3 is 13 residues. The germline V and J ends were trimmed by 4 bases and 6 bases, with 10 bases remaining between them. CDR1 and CDR2 (germline): SNHLY, FYNNEI. The chain's CDR3 is CASSGQATNEQFF. DNA for the CDR3: TGTGCCAGCAGTGGACAGGCCACCAATGAGCAGTTCTTC.

The chain joins TRBV2 to TRBJ2-7; D not certain. Trimming took 7 bases from V and 2 from J, leaving 15 bases between them. This CDR3 region has 14 residues. Germline V gene lookup returns CDR1 SNHLY and CDR2 FYNNEI. The CDR3, as DNA: TGTGCCAGCATGAGTATACCGCTTACCTACGAGCAGTACTTC. Translation: CASMSIPLTYEQYF.

V gene TRBV29-1 combines with J gene TRBJ2-1; TRBD2 matches 9 bases. Germline values: CDR1 SQVTM, CDR2 ANQGSEA. The CDR3 spans 14 residues. V shed 8 bases, J shed 5 bases, and the junction held 10 bases outside the gene matches. The CDR3 here is CSTRLASGDNEQFF. CDR3 DNA: TGCAGCACGAGATTGGCTAGCGGGGACAATGAGCAGTTCTTC.

The J gene is TRBJ2-6, the V gene TRBV19, with D uncertain. Germline V gene lookup returns CDR1 LNHDA and CDR2 SQIVND (reference sequence). This CDR3 spans 15 amino acids. The V end was cut by 8 bases, the J end by 4 bases, with 15 bases between. The CDR3: CASQQNGVGANVLTF. The DNA of the CDR3 is TGTGCCAGTCAACAGAATGGGGTCGGGGCCAACGTCCTGACTTTC.

CDR3 nucleotide sequence: TGTGCCAGCAGTGGGGGGGACAGGGTCCCCCCTAACACTGAAGCTTTCTTT. Its translation is CASSGGDRVPPNTEAFF. The chain joins TRBV27 to TRBJ1-1; the match to TRBD1 covers 9 bases. After removal of 5 bases from V and 2 bases from J, the junction contained 12 bases not matched to a gene. Per germline, CDR1 MNHEY and CDR2 SMNVEV (reference sequence). The CDR3 has 17 residues.

The rearrangement links TRBV5-4 to TRBJ1-5; D possibly corresponds to TRBD1 (5 bases). This CDR3 is built from 13 residues. The germline V gene has CDR1 SGHNT and CDR2 YYREEE (reference sequence). V shed 4 bases and J shed 7 bases, with 12 bases lying between them. CDR3 nucleotides: TGTGCCAGCAGCCAAGATAAGGGGCAGCCCCAGCATTTT. This codes for CASSQDKGQPQHF.

The J gene is TRBJ2-2, the V gene TRBV7-3, with D unclear. The CDR3 runs 14 residues. In germline, CDR1 is SGHTA, CDR2 FQGTGA. V was trimmed by 5 bases and J by 2 bases, leaving 9 bases between them. The chain's CDR3 is CASSQERNTGELFF. CDR3 bases: TGTGCCAGCAGCCAGGAAAGAAACACCGGGGAGCTGTTTTTT.

The rearrangement links TRBV9 to TRBJ2-6; D gene ambiguous. The germline V gene encodes CDR1 SGDLS and CDR2 YYNGEE. The CDR3 has 16 amino acids. Between the trimmed V and J ends, which lost 3 bases and 0 bases, there was a span of 10 bases. The CDR3 DNA is TGTGCCAGCAGCGGGACGGTTAGCTCTGGGGCCAACGTCCTGACTTTC. This gives the protein CASSGTVSSGANVLTF.

The chain couples TRBV4-2 to TRBJ1-4; D is unresolved. This CDR3 is 15 amino acids long. Germline CDR1 reads LGHNA; CDR2 reads YNFKEQ. Trimming left V 4 bases short and J 3 bases short, with 12 bases between. CDR3 amino acids: CASSPRWEANEKLFF. CDR3 in DNA: TGTGCCAGCAGCCCACGGTGGGAGGCTAATGAAAAACTGTTTTTT.

The V gene is TRBV6-1, the J gene TRBJ2-5, with 9 bases lining up with TRBD1. This CDR3 has 15 residues. The V gene end was trimmed by 3 bases and the J gene end by 3 bases; junction bases not matched to a gene: 5. The germline gives CDR1 MNHNS, CDR2 SASEGT. The CDR3 sequence is CASSELTGGEETQYF. For the CDR3, the DNA is TGTGCCAGCAGTGAGTTAACAGGGGGCGAAGAGACCCAGTACTTC.

The chain has TRBV5-4 and TRBJ2-3; D unresolved. The CDR3 is 13 amino acids. Trimming removed 3 bases at V and 6 bases at J, with 11 bases between. Germline CDR1 SGHNT, CDR2 YYREEE (reference sequence). The CDR3, as DNA: TGTGCCAGCAGCTCCGGCAACGCGGATACGCAGTATTTT. Its translation: CASSSGNADTQYF.

V is TRBV10-2 and J is TRBJ2-5; 8 bases align to TRBD2. Germline trimming cut 8 bases from V and 4 bases from J; bases unmatched to any gene: 9. There are 14 residues in the CDR3. Germline CDR1 is WSHSY and CDR2 is SAAADI. The CDR3 spells CASWGGRIRETQYF. The CDR3 coding sequence is TGCGCCAGCTGGGGCGGGAGGATTCGAGAGACCCAGTACTTC.

The rearrangement joins TRBV6-5 to TRBJ2-1; D unresolved. Germline loops: CDR1 MNHEY, CDR2 SVGAGI. V was cut by 6 bases and J by 3 bases, with 15 bases left in between. The CDR3 has 15 amino acids. The CDR3 region is CASRLSRWDYNEQFF. CDR3 bases: TGTGCCAGCAGGCTCTCCCGGTGGGACTACAATGAGCAGTTCTTC.

The V call is TRBV6-1, the J call TRBJ2-6; TRBD2 is a possible D gene (6 bases). The CDR3 length is 18 residues. V was cut by 2 bases and J by 6 bases, with 20 bases left in between. Germline CDR1 MNHNS, CDR2 SASEGT. CDR3 in amino acids: CASSERRPGRSEANVLTF. The CDR3 coding sequence is TGTGCCAGCAGTGAAAGGCGGCCAGGGAGGAGCGAGGCCAACGTCCTGACTTTC.

The V call is TRBV28, the J call TRBJ1-2, with D possibly TRBD1 on 5 matching bases. The CDR3 sequence is 18 residues long. In germline, CDR1 is MDHEN, CDR2 SYDVKM. V shed 2 bases and J shed 0 bases, with 19 bases lying between them. CDR3 nucleotides: TGTGCCAGCAGTTTAAAGATCCCGGGGCGGCCCTCTAACTATGGCTACACCTTC. Its translation is CASSLKIPGRPSNYGYTF.

This CDR3 is CASSPMSTNTGELFF. The CDR3, as DNA: TGTGCCAGCTCACCAATGAGTACCAACACCGGGGAGCTGTTTTTT. V usage is TRBV18 and J usage is TRBJ2-2; D not resolved. Germline values: CDR1 KGHSH, CDR2 LQKENI. Trimming left V 2 bases short and J 2 bases short, with 9 bases between. The CDR3 contains 15 residues.

This chain uses TRBV18 with TRBJ2-4, with 8 bases lining up with TRBD2. This CDR3 has 16 residues. The V gene end was trimmed by 3 bases and the J gene end by 4 bases; junction bases not matched to a gene: 8. The germline gives CDR1 KGHSH, CDR2 LQKENI. CDR3 sequence (DNA): TGTGCCAGCTCACCCCCTCTCAGCGGGGGTAAAAACATTCAGTACTTC. Its translation: CASSPPLSGGKNIQYF.

The gene calls are TRBV5-1 and TRBJ1-3, with D uncertain. Germline CDR1 SGHRS, CDR2 YFSETQ. V lost 5 bases, J lost 0 bases, and 9 bases lay in between. This CDR3 comprises 14 residues. The CDR3 sequence is CASRDSSSGNTIYF. The CDR3, as DNA: TGCGCCAGCAGAGATTCGAGCTCTGGAAACACCATATATTTT.

This sequence joins TRBV14 and TRBJ1-4; a possible D gene is TRBD1 (6 bases). CDR1 and CDR2 from the germline V gene are SGHDN and FVKESK. V dropped 7 bases and J dropped 8 bases, with 26 bases sitting between them. This CDR3 region has 17 residues. CDR3 sequence reads: CASNQTRQDVAIEKLFF. The CDR3 bases are TGTGCCAGCAACCAGACTCGACAGGATGTGGCCATCGAAAAACTGTTTTTT.

The chain is built from TRBV28 and TRBJ2-7; no definite D call. There are 10 residues in the CDR3. The V gene lost 5 bases and the J gene lost 5 bases, with 4 bases spanning the gap. Germline loops: CDR1 MDHEN, CDR2 SYDVKM. The CDR3 nucleotides read TGTGCCAGCAGTGACCACGAGCAGTACTTC. Translated, it gives CASSDHEQYF.

This chain connects TRBV19 to TRBJ2-2; D is ambiguous. Germline V gene lookup returns CDR1 LNHDA and CDR2 SQIVND (reference sequence). Trimming took 4 bases from V and 6 from J, leaving 9 bases between them. The CDR3 extends over 13 amino acids. The CDR3 nucleotides are TGTGCCAGTAGTACTGTCGTCCCCGGGGAGCTGTTTTTT. Amino acids: CASSTVVPGELFF. The whole variable domain, remainder taken from reference TRBV19 and TRBJ2-2, is DGGITQSPKYLFRKEGQNVTLSCEQNLNHDAMYWYRQDPGQGLRLIYYSQIVNDFQKGDIAEGYSVSREKKESFPLTVTSAQKNPTAFYLCASSTVVPGELFFGEGSRLTVL.

This chain joins TRBV10-1 and TRBJ2-1, with D perhaps being TRBD1 or TRBD2 (5 bases each). The CDR3 covers 15 residues. V was pared by 0 bases and J by 6 bases, with 12 bases between. In germline, CDR1 is WNHNN, CDR2 SYGVQD (reference sequence). CDR3 in amino acids: CASSESMVGPNEQFF. The CDR3 bases are TGCGCCAGCAGTGAGTCTATGGTGGGACCCAATGAGCAGTTCTTC.

The V gene is TRBV7-8, the J gene TRBJ1-5, with 10 bases fitting TRBD1. V lost 4 bases, J lost 7 bases, and 4 bases stayed unmatched. Germline CDR1 is SGHVS and CDR2 is FQNEAQ. There are 14 residues in the CDR3. CDR3 protein: CASSWDRGHQPQHF. In DNA form, the CDR3 reads TGTGCCAGCAGCTGGGACAGGGGACACCAGCCCCAGCATTTT.